A single sample gave rise to the 25 T cell receptor beta chains below, sequenced in a study of lymphopenia after photon versus proton radiotherapy. TCRdb's table, derived via immunoSEQ multiplex PCR, lists solely in-frame clones and lacks some. The sample records roughly 25,000 clones, about 92% being singletons. Source: peripheral blood, taken from a patient treated with photon-based radiotherapy. The receptor source for this set is a woman in her 50s with cholangiocarcinoma.

This clone was seen only once. The V and J genes are TRBV15 and TRBJ1-1, with D unclear. CDR1 is LNHNV, CDR2 YYDKDF, per germline (reference sequence). V lost 0 bases to trimming and J lost 0 bases, with 8 bases between them. The CDR3 extends over 15 amino acids. This chain's CDR3 is CATSREYSMNTEAFF. The CDR3 nucleotides are TGTGCCACCAGCAGAGAGTACAGCATGAACACTGAAGCTTTCTTT. Supplemented by reference TRBV15 and TRBJ1-1, the full variable domain reads DAMVIQNPRYQVTQFGKPVTLSCSQTLNHNVMYWYQQKSSQAPKLLFHYYDKDFNNEADTPDNFQSRRPNTSFCFLDIRSPGLGDTAMYLCATSREYSMNTEAFFGQGTRLTVV.

The chain recombines TRBV29-1 with TRBJ1-1, with TRBD1 matching 9 bases. Germline V lookup: CDR1 SQVTM, CDR2 ANQGSEA. This CDR3 is built from 14 residues. Trimming at V came to 6 bases and at J to 6 bases, leaving 11 bases not matched to a gene. CDR3 in amino acids: CSVSLQGAMSEAFF. Here the CDR3 DNA reads TGCAGCGTCTCCTTACAGGGGGCGATGTCTGAAGCTTTCTTT. Based on the CDR3 plus reference TRBV29-1 and TRBJ1-1, the full variable domain is SAVISQKPSRDICQRGTSLTIQCQVDSQVTMMFWYRQQPGQSLTLIATANQGSEATYESGFVIDKFPISRPNLTFSTLTVSNMSPEDSSIYLCSVSLQGAMSEAFFGQGTRLTVV.

The chain joins TRBV7-2 to TRBJ1-1; D is ambiguous. There are 15 residues in the CDR3. The V end lost 2 bases, the J end lost 0 bases, and 10 bases lay between the germline ends. Germline V CDR1 and CDR2: SGHTA, FQGNSA. CDR3 nucleotides: TGTGCCAGCAGCTTATGGTACGCGCTGAACACTGAAGCTTTCTTT. This sequence encodes CASSLWYALNTEAFF.

The gene calls are TRBV5-1 and TRBJ1-3; D not resolved. V was clipped by 4 bases and J by 4 bases, with 9 bases between them. Germline V gives CDR1 SGHRS, CDR2 YFSETQ. The length of the CDR3 is 13 residues. The CDR3 loop reads CASSPSNGNTIYF. In DNA form, the CDR3 reads TGCGCCAGCAGCCCCTCAAACGGAAACACCATATATTTT.

This clone is a singleton in its sample. The genes are TRBV2 and TRBJ2-7; possible D gene TRBD1, 6 bases. This CDR3 region has 13 residues. Germline loops: CDR1 SNHLY, CDR2 FYNNEI. Trimming shortened V by 4 bases and J by 3 bases, and 10 bases separated the two germline ends. As DNA, the CDR3 is TGTGCCAGCAGTGGGACAGCCCGCTACGAGCAGTACTTC. Protein product: CASSGTARYEQYF.

This clone was counted a single time. The rearrangement joins TRBV23-1 to TRBJ2-3; unclear D gene. TRBV23-1 is recorded as an ORF, its role being uncertain. Trimming stripped 4 bases from V and 7 bases from J, with 12 bases between. This CDR3 spans 13 amino acids. CDR3 DNA: TGCGCCAGCAGTCTGGCCCGACCAAATACGCAGTATTTT. Its translation is CASSLARPNTQYF.

The chain is built from TRBV9 and TRBJ2-5; the D is unclear. Germline loops: CDR1 SGDLS, CDR2 YYNGEE. The CDR3 totals 15 residues. The V and J ends lost 0 bases and 4 bases respectively, with 13 bases between them. DNA of the CDR3: TGTGCCAGCAGCGTAGAAGGGAAAGGAAGAGAGACCCAGTACTTC. The encoded protein is CASSVEGKGRETQYF. Supplemented by reference TRBV9 and TRBJ2-5, the full variable domain reads DSGVTQTPKHLITATGQRVTLRCSPRSGDLSVYWYQQSLDQGLQFLIQYYNGEERAKGNILERFSAQQFPDLHSELNLSSLELGDSALYFCASSVEGKGRETQYFGPGTRLLVL.

This chain links TRBV6-5 with TRBJ1-2; D remains ambiguous. The length of the CDR3 is 14 residues. Trimming took off 6 bases at V and 3 bases at J, with 14 bases between the two ends. The germline V gene has CDR1 MNHEY and CDR2 SVGAGI. CDR3 nucleotide sequence: TGTGCCAGCAGCAGAAATTTTCGAGACTATGGCTACACCTTC. It yields the protein CASSRNFRDYGYTF.

This clone was recorded a few times. The chain recombines TRBV27 with TRBJ1-2; D gene ambiguous. This CDR3 is 14 amino acids long. V gave up 2 bases and J gave up 4 bases, with 11 bases separating them. CDR1 is MNHEY and CDR2 is SMNVEV in the germline V gene (reference sequence). The CDR3 spells CASSLDGAAYGYTF. For the CDR3, the DNA is TGTGCCAGCAGTTTAGATGGAGCGGCCTATGGCTACACCTTC.

This rearrangement joins TRBV18 to TRBJ2-5; a weak D match, TRBD1 (5 bases). The CDR3 runs 15 residues. CDR1 is KGHSH, CDR2 LQKENI, per germline. Deletions cut 0 bases from V and 4 bases from J, with 12 bases between. DNA of the CDR3: TGTGCCAGCTCACCACCGGGCAGGGTGAGAGAGACCCAGTACTTC. This encodes CASSPPGRVRETQYF.

This clone occurred a few times. This chain uses TRBV6-1 with TRBJ1-1; no definite D call. Germline CDR1 reads MNHNS; CDR2 reads SASEGT. The CDR3 runs 16 residues. The germline V and J ends were trimmed by 2 bases and 2 bases, with 15 bases remaining between them. CDR3: CASSERPDRLNTEAFF. The DNA of the CDR3 is TGTGCCAGCAGTGAAAGGCCGGACCGATTAAACACTGAAGCTTTCTTT.

The count of this clone is one. The J gene is TRBJ2-5, the V gene TRBV4-3; D call uncertain. This CDR3 comprises 13 residues. V lost 1 base and J 5 bases, leaving 8 bases between the germline ends. Germline assignment: CDR1 LGHNA and CDR2 YSLEER. CDR3 bases: TGCGCCAGCAGCCAAGTTTCAACCGAGACCCAGTACTTC. Translated: CASSQVSTETQYF.

The chain is built from TRBV6-5 and TRBJ1-4; possibly TRBD1 for D (5 bases). Germline CDR1 MNHEY, CDR2 SVGAGI. The CDR3 totals 13 residues. The V and J ends lost 0 bases and 14 bases respectively, with 13 bases between them. The CDR3 DNA reads as TGTGCCAGCAGTTACTCGACCAGGGCCAGGCTGTTTTTT. It translates to CASSYSTRARLFF.

Regarding this clone: Other DNA sequences of this sample code for an identical CDR3. The rearrangement links TRBV7-2 to TRBJ1-1; TRBD1 aligns across 7 bases. The CDR3 is made up of 12 amino acids. With V trimmed by 5 bases and J by 5 bases, 2 bases remained unmatched. CDR1 SGHTA and CDR2 FQGNSA come from the germline V gene. In DNA, the CDR3 is TGTGCCAGCAGCAGGACAGGTACTGAAGCTTTCTTT. It translates to CASSRTGTEAFF.

This chain links TRBV19 with TRBJ1-4, with 8 bases identical to TRBD1. Losses at the gene ends were 6 bases for V and 7 bases for J; bases not matched to a gene: 10. The CDR3 is 15 amino acids. The germline V gene encodes CDR1 LNHDA and CDR2 SQIVND (reference sequence). The CDR3 DNA is TGTGCCAGTAGCACGATCAGGGGGCTAAGTGAAAAACTGTTTTTT. The encoded protein is CASSTIRGLSEKLFF. The full variable domain, its missing parts supplied by reference TRBV19 and TRBJ1-4, is DGGITQSPKYLFRKEGQNVTLSCEQNLNHDAMYWYRQDPGQGLRLIYYSQIVNDFQKGDIAEGYSVSREKKESFPLTVTSAQKNPTAFYLCASSTIRGLSEKLFFGSGTQLSVL.

This chain connects TRBV4-2 to TRBJ1-4, with a tentative D call TRBD1 (6 bases). The CDR3 sequence is 17 residues long. The V and J ends lost 2 bases and 2 bases respectively, with 15 bases between them. Looked up from germline, CDR1 is LGHNA and CDR2 is YNFKEQ. The CDR3 loop reads CASSQLQGDYTNEKLFF. The CDR3 nucleotides are TGTGCCAGCAGCCAATTACAGGGCGATTATACTAATGAAAAACTGTTTTTT.

The rearrangement links TRBV6-1 to TRBJ1-2; 9 nucleotides match TRBD1. The CDR3 has 16 residues. Trimming at V came to 4 bases and at J to 8 bases, leaving 14 bases not matched to a gene. The germline CDR1 and CDR2 sequences are MNHNS and SASEGT. The CDR3 is CASSGPLGTGLGGYTF. The CDR3 bases are TGTGCCAGCAGTGGGCCCCTTGGGACAGGGCTAGGAGGCTACACCTTC.

V is TRBV4-3 and J is TRBJ2-1, with D unclear. The CDR3 spans 14 residues. Germline CDR1 and CDR2: LGHNA and YSLEER. The V and J ends lost 1 base and 2 bases respectively, with 6 bases between them. CDR3 region: CASSQGSAYNEQFF. CDR3 DNA sequence: TGCGCCAGCAGCCAAGGGTCGGCCTACAATGAGCAGTTCTTC.

The chain links TRBV9 to TRBJ2-2, with D perhaps matching TRBD1 or TRBD2 (5 bases each). Germline CDR1 and CDR2: SGDLS and YYNGEE. The CDR3 covers 15 residues. Trimming stripped 6 bases from V and 0 bases from J, with 12 bases between. This CDR3 reads CASKPGPTNTGELFF. In nucleotides, the CDR3 is TGTGCCAGCAAACCGGGACCGACGAACACCGGGGAGCTGTTTTTT.

V usage is TRBV5-4 and J usage is TRBJ1-2; 7 bases are a match to TRBD1. CDR1 and CDR2 (germline): SGHNT, YYREEE (reference sequence). CDR3 length: 15 amino acids. Trimming took 2 bases from V and 4 from J; bases not matched to a gene: 8. The DNA for the CDR3 is TGTGCCAGCAGCTTACAAAACAGGGGCGGCTATGGCTACACCTTC. Residues: CASSLQNRGGYGYTF.

The rearrangement links TRBV11-2 to TRBJ1-2; 10 bases agree with TRBD1. Germline loops: CDR1 SGHAT, CDR2 FQNNGV. The CDR3 has 14 residues. Trimming cost V 6 bases and J 8 bases; bases outside gene matches: 9. Here the CDR3 DNA reads TGTGCCAGCAGGCCCGGGACAGGGGCTCTCGGCTACACCTTC. Protein: CASRPGTGALGYTF.

This clone was seen once. Other DNA sequences in this specimen translate into the identical CDR3. This chain uses TRBV12-5 with TRBJ2-1, with D perhaps matching TRBD2 (5 bases). Deletions cut 6 bases from V and 2 bases from J, with 11 bases between. Germline V lookup: CDR1 LGHNT, CDR2 FRNRAP. This CDR3 has 14 residues. DNA for the CDR3: TGTGCTAGTGGGCAACCCGGGACCTACAATGAGCAGTTCTTC. Translation gives CASGQPGTYNEQFF. Drawing the rest from reference TRBV12-5 and TRBJ2-1, the complete variable domain is DARVTQTPRHKVTEMGQEVTMRCQPILGHNTVFWYRQTMMQGLELLAYFRNRAPLDDSGMPKDRFSAEMPDATLATLKIQPSEPRDSAVYFCASGQPGTYNEQFFGPGTRLTVL.

The chain employs TRBV10-2 and TRBJ2-2, with 9 positions matching TRBD2. CDR3 size: 17 residues. The germline CDR1 and CDR2 sequences are WSHSY and SAAADI. Trimming at V came to 2 bases and at J to 3 bases, leaving 7 bases not matched to a gene. The CDR3 region has the DNA TGCGCCAGCAGTGAGGCCCCAGCGGGGGGCCACACCGGGGAGCTGTTTTTT. Protein sequence: CASSEAPAGGHTGELFF.

This chain joins TRBV19 and TRBJ2-2; the D gene is possibly TRBD1 (5 bases). The germline gives CDR1 LNHDA, CDR2 SQIVND (reference sequence). This CDR3 comprises 15 residues. With 4 bases removed from V and 4 bases from J, the gap between germline ends came to 13 bases. CDR3 sequence: CASSTLRVSTGELFF. CDR3 sequence (DNA): TGTGCCAGTAGTACACTCAGGGTGAGCACCGGGGAGCTGTTTTTT.

V gene TRBV10-2 combines with J gene TRBJ2-1; 7 positions agree with TRBD2. From germline, CDR1 is WSHSY and CDR2 SAAADI. With 2 bases clipped from V and 3 bases from J, the junction kept 4 bases outside the gene matches. The CDR3 has 15 amino acids. The CDR3 reads CASSEGSGRYNEQFF. In DNA form, the CDR3 reads TGCGCCAGCAGTGAGGGTAGCGGGCGCTACAATGAGCAGTTCTTC.